These 19 T cell receptor beta chains were sequenced from one sample in a study of blood T cell repertoires in COVID-19. Data came from immunoSEQ multiplex PCR; TCRdb stores just in-frame clones and leaves some out. This table has tens of thousands of clones, about 83% appearing once. Sequenced: peripheral blood. Receptors were obtained from a human donor with active COVID-19. The donor label of this sample is uncertain.

CDR3 protein: CASSLDEGDGYTF. The CDR3 coding sequence is TGTGCCAGCAGCTTAGATGAGGGGGATGGCTACACCTTC. The chain links TRBV7-9 to TRBJ1-2; weak D call: TRBD1 (6 bases). Trimming took off 1 base at V and 6 bases at J, with 9 bases between the two ends. The CDR3 loop spans 13 amino acids. CDR1 and CDR2 (germline): SEHNR, FQNEAQ (reference sequence).

The chain uses TRBV9 and TRBJ2-2, with D possibly matching TRBD2 (5 bases). CDR3 length: 14 residues. Per the germline V gene, CDR1 is SGDLS and CDR2 is YYNGEE. Trimming shortened V by 0 bases and J by 5 bases, and 8 bases separated the two germline ends. In nucleotides, the CDR3 is TGTGCCAGCAGCGTAGCGGGGTCTACCGGGGAGCTGTTTTTT. It encodes CASSVAGSTGELFF.

The chain combines TRBV28 with TRBJ2-3; TRBD2 agrees at 11 bases. Germline V lookup: CDR1 MDHEN, CDR2 SYDVKM. Trimming cost V 7 bases and J 4 bases; bases outside gene matches: 13. The length of the CDR3 is 17 residues. CDR3 sequence (DNA): TGTGCCAGCACTATGGTGGCTAGCGGGAGGAGTTCAGATACGCAGTATTTT. It yields the protein CASTMVASGRSSDTQYF.

This clone was detected only once. The J gene is TRBJ2-1, the V gene TRBV27, with a possible D match to TRBD2 (5 bases). V dropped 2 bases and J dropped 8 bases, with 13 bases sitting between them. CDR1 is MNHEY, CDR2 SMNVEV, per germline (reference sequence). The CDR3 consists of 14 residues. The CDR3 DNA sequence: TGTGCCAGCAGTTTACGACGGGGTTGGGATGAGCAGTTCTTC. Its translation: CASSLRRGWDEQFF.

The rearrangement uses TRBV28 and TRBJ1-5, with 7 bases fitting TRBD1. In germline, CDR1 is MDHEN, CDR2 SYDVKM. After removal of 11 bases from V and 5 bases from J, the junction contained 6 bases not matched to a gene. The CDR3 runs to 12 residues. The CDR3 sequence is CAGQGVDQPQHF. CDR3 bases: TGTGCCGGCCAGGGGGTGGATCAGCCCCAGCATTTT. Complete variable domain (other parts from reference TRBV28 and TRBJ1-5): DVKVTQSSRYLVKRTGEKVFLECVQDMDHENMFWYRQDPGLGLRLIYFSYDVKMKEKGDIPEGYSVSREKKERFSLILESASTNQTSMYLCAGQGVDQPQHFGDGTRLSIL.

By frequency in the sample, this clone is medium-sized. The V gene is TRBV6-5, the J gene TRBJ1-6, with 9 bases that match TRBD1. The CDR3 covers 15 residues. With V trimmed by 6 bases and J by 6 bases, 6 bases remained unmatched. The germline V gene encodes CDR1 MNHEY and CDR2 SVGAGI. The CDR3 bases are TGTGCCAGCAGCCGCGGACAGGGGATTAATTCACCCCTCCACTTT. This translates into CASSRGQGINSPLHF.

The chain uses TRBV19 and TRBJ2-7; D gene ambiguous. The length of the CDR3 is 13 residues. The germline gives CDR1 LNHDA, CDR2 SQIVND (reference sequence). The V end was cut by 3 bases, the J end by 0 bases, with 6 bases between. The chain's CDR3 is CASSIGSSYEQYF. For the CDR3, the DNA is TGTGCCAGTAGTATTGGCAGCTCCTACGAGCAGTACTTC.

The V call is TRBV4-1, the J call TRBJ2-7; 10 bases align to TRBD2. Trimming at V came to 1 base and at J to 5 bases, leaving 23 bases not matched to a gene. In germline, CDR1 is MGHRA, CDR2 YSYEKL. The CDR3 is 21 residues long. CDR3 in amino acids: CASSQAGGGYSAGGPMDEQYF. The CDR3 nucleotides read TGCGCCAGCAGCCAAGCGGGCGGGGGGTATTCAGCGGGAGGGCCCATGGACGAGCAGTACTTC.

The rearrangement joins TRBV24-1 to TRBJ2-7, with no clear D. The V and J ends lost 0 bases and 3 bases respectively, with 17 bases between them. CDR1 KGHDR and CDR2 SFDVKD come from the germline V gene. This CDR3 comprises 17 residues. This CDR3 reads CATSDLTAAIPVYEQYF. CDR3 nucleotide sequence: TGTGCCACCAGTGATTTGACGGCGGCTATTCCAGTCTACGAGCAGTACTTC.

The chain employs TRBV19 and TRBJ1-4; D remains ambiguous. V was clipped by 5 bases and J by 8 bases, with 9 bases between them. Per the germline V gene, CDR1 is LNHDA and CDR2 is SQIVND (reference sequence). This CDR3 has 12 residues. CDR3 DNA: TGTGCCAGTAGTCCTCGGAGCGAAAAACTGTTTTTT. As protein: CASSPRSEKLFF.

The rearrangement joins TRBV2 to TRBJ1-5, with D possibly being TRBD1 (5 bases). V lost 5 bases and J lost 3, with 8 bases in between. CDR3 length: 13 residues. Looked up from germline, CDR1 is SNHLY and CDR2 is FYNNEI. DNA of the CDR3: TGTGCCAGCAGTCAGGGCCTCAATCAGCCCCAGCATTTT. Translation gives CASSQGLNQPQHF.

The rearrangement uses TRBV4-3 and TRBJ2-2, with 7 nucleotides matching TRBD2. The germline V gene has CDR1 LGHNA and CDR2 YSLEER. The V segment lost 0 bases and the J segment 5 bases; nucleotides outside the gene matches: 9. The CDR3 runs to 17 residues. CDR3: CASSQDSSGMFTGELFF. CDR3 DNA sequence: TGCGCCAGCAGCCAAGATTCCAGCGGGATGTTTACCGGGGAGCTGTTTTTT.

The chain combines TRBV24-1 with TRBJ2-1; D is unclear. CDR1 is KGHDR, CDR2 SFDVKD, per germline. V gave up 9 bases and J gave up 4 bases, with 12 bases separating them. The CDR3 is 13 residues long. CDR3 nucleotide sequence: TGTGCCACCCAGTCTCGGCGGTACAATGAGCAGTTCTTC. It is translated as CATQSRRYNEQFF.

V gene TRBV30 combines with J gene TRBJ2-3; TRBD2 aligns across 9 bases. Germline V CDR1 and CDR2: GTSNPN, SVGIG (reference sequence). V lost 4 bases and J lost 1; bases outside the gene matches: 0. The CDR3 totals 13 residues. The CDR3 spells CAWTSGGTDTQYF. The CDR3 DNA sequence: TGTGCCTGGACTAGCGGGGGCACAGATACGCAGTATTTT.

This chain joins TRBV5-8 and TRBJ2-2, with 9 bases aligning to TRBD2. The CDR3 length is 16 residues. The germline V gene has CDR1 SGHTS and CDR2 YDEGEE. J was trimmed by 5 bases and V by 7 bases; bases with no gene match: 12. CDR3 amino acids: CASRARGRASTGELFF. The CDR3 DNA follows: TGTGCCAGCCGGGCCCGCGGGAGGGCTTCGACCGGGGAGCTGTTTTTT.

This clone came up a few times. The gene calls are TRBV7-9 and TRBJ2-7; 8 bases match TRBD2. This CDR3 is built from 14 residues. Germline CDR1 SEHNR, CDR2 FQNEAQ (reference sequence). Unmatched junction bases numbered 11, after V lost 8 bases and J lost 5 bases. The chain's CDR3 is CASVGKSGRHEQYF. The CDR3 coding sequence is TGTGCCAGCGTCGGGAAAAGCGGGAGACACGAGCAGTACTTC.

V gene TRBV7-9 combines with J gene TRBJ2-1; TRBD2 agrees at 8 bases. Germline V gives CDR1 SEHNR, CDR2 FQNEAQ (reference sequence). V trimming: 5 bases; J trimming: 7 bases; junction bases outside the gene matches: 10. The CDR3 sequence is 15 residues long. CDR3 protein: CASSPTSGIRNEQFF. The CDR3 region has the DNA TGTGCCAGCAGCCCAACTAGCGGTATTAGGAATGAGCAGTTCTTC. The whole variable domain, remainder taken from reference TRBV7-9 and TRBJ2-1, is DTGVSQNPRHKITKRGQNVTFRCDPISEHNRLYWYRQTLGQGPEFLTYFQNEAQLEKSRLLSDRFSAERPKGSFSTLEIQRTEQGDSAMYLCASSPTSGIRNEQFFGPGTRLTVL.

The V gene is TRBV27, the J gene TRBJ2-3, with D possibly matching TRBD2 (5 bases). Germline V gene lookup returns CDR1 MNHEY and CDR2 SMNVEV (reference sequence). The CDR3 extends over 15 amino acids. V lost 3 bases to trimming and J lost 2 bases, with 12 bases between them. In nucleotides, the CDR3 is TGTGCCAGCAGTTTTGTAGGAGGATTCACAGATACGCAGTATTTT. As protein: CASSFVGGFTDTQYF.

The CDR3 DNA reads as TGTGCCAGCAGTTATACGGACGGGAGCTCCTACAATGAGCAGTTCTTC. Translation: CASSYTDGSSYNEQFF. The rearrangement links TRBV27 to TRBJ2-1, with D tentatively TRBD2 (6 bases). Germline CDR1 and CDR2: MNHEY and SMNVEV (reference sequence). Trimming took 4 bases from V and 0 from J, leaving 13 bases between them. The CDR3 covers 16 residues.